Sequencing of this T cell receptor beta chain was carried out in a study of blood T cell repertoires in COVID-19. Methods used by the authors: The assay estimated nucleated cells by amplifying reference gene primers. TCRdb's copy holds only in-frame clones and misses some; the assay was immunoSEQ multiplex PCR. The D gene and trimming were derived from the DNA, and the V and J assignments and clone size from that table. Here the sample spans 150,000 or so clones, roughly 90% being singletons. CDR3 length: 17 amino acids. The clonotype was recovered from a man in his sixties with COVID-19, enrolled during active disease. Sequencing input: peripheral blood. The rearrangement uses TRBV21-1 and TRBJ1-2. TRBV21-1 is an annotated pseudogene. Written as DNA, the CDR3 is TGTGCCAGCAGCAACGGGTTGTCGGCGGACTTAAGCGATGGCTACACCTTC. The encoded protein is CASSNGLSADLSDGYTF.